A selection of T cell receptor beta chains follows, all from one sample in a study of T cell changes during pregnancy in multiple sclerosis. This table comes from immunoSEQ multiplex PCR, and its TCRdb copy is limited to in-frame clones, with some not included. The table shows fewer than 110,000 clones, with about 91% occurring only once. Sample: peripheral blood, taken after pregnancy. The receptors originated from a female donor with multiple sclerosis, enrolled in a pregnancy study. CDR3s include the opening cysteine and the closing phenylalanine or tryptophan. The D gene is left open where the match is weak. Size is stated for part of the rows, as once, few or many counts, or as a class when the clone is expanded.

TGTGCCAGCAGTTCGGGGTTGGGCAATCAGCCCCAGCATTTT	CASSSGLGNQPQHF	TRBJ1-5	NA	TRBV28	NA
TGTGCCAGCTGGTTGGGCTTAGGACAGCCGGGGCCGGGAGCTTTCTTT	CASWLGLGQPGPGAFF	TRBJ1-1	NA	TRBV2	NA
TGTGCCAGCAGCTTAGTCCACAACTATAATTCACCCCTCCACTTT	CASSLVHNYNSPLHF	TRBJ1-6	NA	TRBV7-8	NA
TGTGCCAGCACTCCTGCGGGATCTAGCGGGTTAAACAATGAGCAGTTCTTC	CASTPAGSSGLNNEQFF	TRBJ2-1	NA	TRBV7-9	TRBD2
TGTGCCAGCAGCTTAGGGCGCTTAGCGGGGGGGCCGGGAGAGCAGTACTTC	CASSLGRLAGGPGEQYF	TRBJ2-7	once	TRBV7-2	TRBD2
TGCGCCAGCAGCCAAGTTCGGGACAGGGGGAGGACCGGGGAGCTGTTTTTT	CASSQVRDRGRTGELFF	TRBJ2-2	NA	TRBV4-3	TRBD1
TGTGCCAGCTCACCAGAGGTCGGCAGGGGAAGTCAGCCCCAGCATTTT	CASSPEVGRGSQPQHF	TRBJ1-5	NA	TRBV18	NA
TGTGCCAGCAGCCCCGGGACAGGGAACTCCTACGAGCAGTACTTC	CASSPGTGNSYEQYF	TRBJ2-7	NA	TRBV5-4	TRBD1
TGTGCCAGCAGTTTAAGAGGGGGCAGAGGACAGCCCCAGCATTTT	CASSLRGGRGQPQHF	TRBJ1-5	NA	TRBV28	TRBD1
TGTGCCAGCAGTTATGGAGATGGCTACACCTTC	CASSYGDGYTF	TRBJ1-2	NA	TRBV6-6	NA
TGTGCCAGCAGTGAGGGCGGAGGTACGCAGTATTTT	CASSEGGGTQYF	TRBJ2-3	NA	TRBV25-1	NA
TGTGCCAGCAGTCTCCAGACTAGCGGGGGACAGACCCAGTACTTC	CASSLQTSGGQTQYF	TRBJ2-5	NA	TRBV27	TRBD2
TGTGCCAGCGGCCACGGGGTACAAGAGACCCAGTACTTC	CASGHGVQETQYF	TRBJ2-5	once	TRBV2	NA
TGTGCCAGCTCACCAGGACTAGCGGGATCCCCGAGCTCCTACAATGAGCAGTTCTTC	CASSPGLAGSPSSYNEQFF	TRBJ2-1	few	TRBV18	TRBD2
TGTGCCAGCAGCTTAGCGTCCACAGGTCATAATTCACCCCTCCACTTT	CASSLASTGHNSPLHF	TRBJ1-6	NA	TRBV7-9	NA
TGTGCCACCAGCAAAAGGACAGGGGTGGCTGACGAGCAGTACTTC	CATSKRTGVADEQYF	TRBJ2-7	NA	TRBV15	TRBD1
TGTGCCAGCAGCTTACGGGGGATCCTTTTCAATGAGCAGTTCTTC	CASSLRGILFNEQFF	TRBJ2-1	NA	TRBV5-8	NA
TGTGCCAGCAGCTTAGAGACTAGCGGGCGGGAGACCCAGTACTTC	CASSLETSGRETQYF	TRBJ2-5	NA	TRBV7-3	TRBD2
TGTGCCAGCAGCCTTCGACTAGCGGGGGGTCCGAGCTACACCGGGGAGCTGTTTTTT	CASSLRLAGGPSYTGELFF	TRBJ2-2	NA	TRBV14	TRBD2
TGTGCCACCCCCCAGGCCAAGAACACCGGGGAGCTGTTTTTT	CATPQAKNTGELFF	TRBJ2-2	NA	TRBV19	NA
TGTGCCAGTAGTATTTTAGGGGTACTCGGGAGCACTGAAGCTTTCTTT	CASSILGVLGSTEAFF	TRBJ1-1	NA	TRBV19	NA
TGTGCCAGTAGTAGGGGAGTGAGCAATCAGCCCCAGCATTTT	CASSRGVSNQPQHF	TRBJ1-5	NA	TRBV19	NA
TGTGCCAGCAGCCATTTGACTAGCCAGAATGAGCAGTTCTTC	CASSHLTSQNEQFF	TRBJ2-1	NA	TRBV7-9	TRBD2
TGTGCCAGCAGCTTGCTGTCAGGGGCGTTATACGAGCAGTACTTC	CASSLLSGALYEQYF	TRBJ2-7	NA	TRBV5-5	NA
TGTGCCAGCAGCTCGCGGGACTTTGCAGGGGATACGCAGTATTTT	CASSSRDFAGDTQYF	TRBJ2-3	NA	TRBV13	NA
TGTGCCAGCAGTTTAACTAGCGGATACAATGAGCAGTTCTTC	CASSLTSGYNEQFF	TRBJ2-1	once	TRBV6-6	TRBD2
TGCGCCAGCAGCCAACTTGACAGGGGGATGAACACTGAAGCTTTCTTT	CASSQLDRGMNTEAFF	TRBJ1-1	NA	TRBV4-1	TRBD1
TGTGCCAGCAGGGGGGCAGCTTACGAGCAGTACTTC	CASRGAAYEQYF	TRBJ2-7	NA	TRBV6-1	NA
TGCGCCAGCAGCCGGAGTGGCGTGTCCGTCTACGAGCAGTACTTC	CASSRSGVSVYEQYF	TRBJ2-7	once	TRBV5-1	NA
TGTGCCAGCAGCCCGGGGACAGGGGGCGCGCCTAATGAAAAACTGTTTTTT	CASSPGTGGAPNEKLFF	TRBJ1-4	once	TRBV7-9	TRBD1
TGCAGCGTTGATGGTGTGGGCCCTGAAGCTTTCTTT	CSVDGVGPEAFF	TRBJ1-1	NA	TRBV29-1	NA
TGTGCCAGCAACCGGGGGAATAGCAATCAGCCCCAGCATTTT	CASNRGNSNQPQHF	TRBJ1-5	once	TRBV2	NA
TGTGCCAGCAGGGCTCGTAACAATGAGCAGTTCTTC	CASRARNNEQFF	TRBJ2-1	NA	TRBV28	NA
TGTGCCAGCAGTTCCTCCCGCAGGGGAACAGATACGCAGTATTTT	CASSSSRRGTDTQYF	TRBJ2-3	NA	TRBV28	NA
TGTGCCAGCAGCTGGGGACAGGGGATGGACGAGCAGTACTTC	CASSWGQGMDEQYF	TRBJ2-7	NA	TRBV7-9	TRBD1
TGTGCCAGCTCATCGGGACTAGCGGGCTACAATGAGCAGTTCTTC	CASSSGLAGYNEQFF	TRBJ2-1	NA	TRBV18	TRBD2
TGTGCCTGGAAGGGACTAGGGGGCCCCCAGCTAGCCAAAAACATTCAGTACTTC	CAWKGLGGPQLAKNIQYF	TRBJ2-4	NA	TRBV30	NA
TGTGCCAGCAGCTCGACAGGGGGACCCGTCTCTGGGGCCAACGTCCTGACTTTC	CASSSTGGPVSGANVLTF	TRBJ2-6	NA	TRBV7-3	TRBD1
TGTGCCAGCAGTGGAAGCAGGGATTCGGCACCCCTCCACTTT	CASSGSRDSAPLHF	TRBJ1-6	NA	TRBV6-1	NA
TGTGCCATCAGTGAGTCTGGAGGGGCCTATGGCTACACCTTC	CAISESGGAYGYTF	TRBJ1-2	NA	TRBV10-3	NA
TGTGCCAGCAGCTCTCGCCCCCGCCGGTACGAGCAGTACTTC	CASSSRPRRYEQYF	TRBJ2-7	NA	TRBV12-1	NA
TGTGCCAGCAGCAGGGAAGAGGCAGGAGCTTTCTTT	CASSREEAGAFF	TRBJ1-1	NA	TRBV6-6	NA
TGTGCCAGCTCACAGAGGGCCTCTAGGGTCTCCGGCGGGTACGAGCAGTACTTC	CASSQRASRVSGGYEQYF	TRBJ2-7	NA	TRBV18	NA
TGTGCCAGCAGTGAATCGGGGGGCGTGAGCTATGGCTACACCTTC	CASSESGGVSYGYTF	TRBJ1-2	NA	TRBV25-1	NA
TGTGCCAGCAGCTTAGCTGGCGGGAGGTTCAATGAGCAGTTCTTC	CASSLAGGRFNEQFF	TRBJ2-1	once	TRBV7-9	TRBD2
TGTGCTAGTGGCTTACCGGGACAGGGATCTCCCCTCCACTTT	CASGLPGQGSPLHF	TRBJ1-6	NA	TRBV12-5	TRBD1
TGTGCCACCAGCAGAGAAACTAGGGTAAATGAGCAGTTCTTC	CATSRETRVNEQFF	TRBJ2-1	NA	TRBV15	NA